This T cell receptor (beta chain) was recorded in a study of T cell clones after liver transplantation. The CDR3 loop spans 17 amino acids. Trimming stripped 1 base from V and 1 base from J, with 16 bases between. Germline-derived CDR1 and CDR2 are MGHRA and YSYEKL. Measured with immunoSEQ multiplex PCR; TCRdb has only the in-frame clones, and not every one. The sample carries roughly 97,000 clones, more than 75% recorded once. This sequence joins TRBV4-1 and TRBJ2-5; TRBD1 might be the D (6 bases). The clonotype comes from a human donor who received a liver transplant. Sequences were derived from CD4+ T cells from blood, sampled before liver transplant. CDR3 bases: TGCGCCAGCAGCCAAGGGTTGAGACAGGACACCCAAGAGACCCAGTACTTC. Protein: CASSQGLRQDTQETQYF.